These 9 T cell receptor beta chains came from one sample sequenced in a study of human T cells and chemical hapten exposure. Time point described: patch test 1, 2 weeks after DPC sensitization. Documented treatment: therapeutic diphenylcyclopropenone sensitization with weekly scalp DPC. MiXCR, run by TCRdb on the RACE reads, gives a single entry per CDR3 protein. The sample carries approximately 350,000 distinct CDR3 sequences, about 7% recorded once. Sample: whole blood, taken in connection with sensitization to the hapten diphenylcyclopropenone (DPC). These receptors originate from a woman aged 18-29 years with alopecia areata. Some clones in this sample may be carry-over from other donors' samples.

V is TRBV29-1 and J is TRBJ2-5, with D unresolved. The V end was cut by 2 bases, the J end by 5 bases, with 12 bases between. CDR3 length: 13 amino acids. Germline loops: CDR1 SQVTM, CDR2 ANQGSEA. The CDR3 bases are TGCAGCGTTGAACCGGGTTCGGCGGAGACCCAGTACTTC. Translation: CSVEPGSAETQYF.

The V call is TRBV27, the J call TRBJ2-7; 9 bases fit TRBD2. CDR1 is MNHEY, CDR2 SMNVEV, per germline (reference sequence). V shed 0 bases, J shed 3 bases, and the junction held 3 bases outside the gene matches. This CDR3 contains 15 residues. CDR3 residues: CASSLSASGDYEQYF. The CDR3, as DNA: TGTGCCAGCAGTTTATCAGCTAGCGGGGACTACGAGCAGTACTTC.

This clonotype turned up a few times. The V call is TRBV9, the J call TRBJ2-3, with D perhaps matching TRBD2 (6 bases). In germline, CDR1 is SGDLS, CDR2 YYNGEE. Deletions cut 4 bases from V and 5 bases from J, with 17 bases between. The CDR3 sequence is 15 residues long. CDR3 sequence reads: CASSPPRGLGDTQYF. The CDR3 DNA follows: TGTGCCAGCAGCCCCCCGCGGGGCCTAGGAGATACGCAGTATTTT.

The V and J genes are TRBV5-4 and TRBJ1-3; 7 bases are a match to TRBD1. Trimming at V came to 4 bases and at J to 4 bases, leaving 8 bases not matched to a gene. CDR1 is SGHNT and CDR2 is YYREEE in the germline V gene (reference sequence). There are 15 residues in the CDR3. The CDR3 DNA sequence: TGTGCCAGCAGCCCCGGACAGGCGAGGGGAAACACCATATATTTT. Protein sequence: CASSPGQARGNTIYF.

This clonotype turned up a few times. The V and J genes are TRBV11-2 and TRBJ1-5; weak D call: TRBD1 (6 bases). Per the germline V gene, CDR1 is SGHAT and CDR2 is FQNNGV. Trimming shortened V by 5 bases and J by 3 bases, and 14 bases separated the two germline ends. This CDR3 comprises 15 residues. The CDR3 nucleotides are TGTGCCAGCAGCGAGGTTCCAGGGGACAATCAGCCCCAGCATTTT. It translates to CASSEVPGDNQPQHF.

The rearrangement joins TRBV12-3 or TRBV12-4 to TRBJ1-4; a possible D gene is TRBD1 (6 bases). The V end was cut by 5 bases, the J end by 5 bases, with 15 bases between. The CDR3 runs to 15 residues. The CDR3, as DNA: TGTGCCAGCAGTCCCCGGGGGCAGGCGAATGAAAAACTGTTTTTT. This encodes CASSPRGQANEKLFF.

This clonotype was recorded many times. This chain links TRBV18 with TRBJ2-3; no firm D call. Trimming took 5 bases from V and 4 from J, leaving 16 bases between them. This CDR3 is 15 amino acids long. Germline values: CDR1 KGHSH, CDR2 LQKENI. The CDR3 nucleotides are TGTGCCAGCTCATCCCGGTCTAATAATGCAGATACGCAGTATTTT. It specifies CASSSRSNNADTQYF.

This clonotype was seen at least ten times. The rearrangement joins TRBV7-6 to TRBJ2-3; D gene ambiguous. The CDR3 loop spans 14 amino acids. Per germline, CDR1 SGHVS and CDR2 FNYEAQ. V was cut by 2 bases and J by 2 bases, with 8 bases left in between. CDR3 sequence: CASSLNPATDTQYF. For the CDR3, the DNA is TGTGCCAGCAGCTTAAACCCCGCCACAGATACGCAGTATTTT.

This clonotype has a count of ten or more. The rearrangement uses TRBV7-9 and TRBJ2-7; D is tentatively TRBD1 or TRBD2 (6 bases each). Germline assignment: CDR1 SEHNR and CDR2 FQNEAQ (reference sequence). CDR3 length equals 13 residues. The germline V and J ends were trimmed by 3 bases and 2 bases, with 8 bases remaining between them. As DNA, the CDR3 is TGTGCCAGCAGCTTCGGGGGCACCTACGAGCAGTACTTC. It yields the protein CASSFGGTYEQYF.